This T cell receptor beta chain was sequenced during a study of blood T cell repertoires in COVID-19. Study-wide background: COVID-19 samples, acute and convalescent, were from the United States, Italy and Spain. The analysed material was cDNA or gDNA that came from T cells, B-cell-depleted T cells, or PBMCs.

Germline CDR1 reads SGHTA; CDR2 reads FQGTGA. This CDR3 contains 14 residues. The germline V and J ends were trimmed by 6 bases and 8 bases, with 17 bases remaining between them. Clones were sequenced by immunoSEQ multiplex PCR, and TCRdb holds only the in-frame ones, with some missing. The table has approximately 250,000 clones, 88% seen once; the top ten hold roughly a tenth. J is TRBJ2-1 and V is TRBV7-3; D may be TRBD1 (5 bases). Specimen: peripheral blood. This clonotype originated in a woman in her 70s with COVID-19, enrolled during active disease. Here the CDR3 reads CASSLSQGSHEQFF. In DNA, the CDR3 is TGTGCCAGCAGTCTAAGCCAGGGTTCACATGAGCAGTTCTTC.